This T cell receptor beta chain was recorded in a study of hypomethylating agent response in myelodysplastic syndrome. Study overall: Either azacitidine (about 70% of the 11) or decitabine (3 of 11) was given. With a mean age of around 77 +/- 6.3 years, patients were most commonly cytogenetically diploid. Most often mutated was TET2, found in about 45% of the 11 patients. Patients with neither complete response nor hematologic improvement were classed non-responders.

Clones were read by immunoSEQ multiplex PCR, and TCRdb kept only the in-frame ones, dropping some. The sample has several thousand clones; about 90% are singletons. The CDR3 consists of 14 residues. Germline V gives CDR1 SGHTA, CDR2 FQGNSA. Trimming left V 5 bases short and J 2 bases short, with 12 bases between. This clone was detected only a few times. J is TRBJ2-5 and V is TRBV7-2; D is unresolved. Sample: bone marrow, taken before or after starting hypomethylating agent treatment for myelodysplastic syndrome (not recorded which). The TCR sequence derives from a human donor with myelodysplastic syndrome. CDR3 nucleotide sequence: TGTGCCAGCAGCCCCGTCGCCATACAAGAGACCCAGTACTTC. The encoded protein is CASSPVAIQETQYF.